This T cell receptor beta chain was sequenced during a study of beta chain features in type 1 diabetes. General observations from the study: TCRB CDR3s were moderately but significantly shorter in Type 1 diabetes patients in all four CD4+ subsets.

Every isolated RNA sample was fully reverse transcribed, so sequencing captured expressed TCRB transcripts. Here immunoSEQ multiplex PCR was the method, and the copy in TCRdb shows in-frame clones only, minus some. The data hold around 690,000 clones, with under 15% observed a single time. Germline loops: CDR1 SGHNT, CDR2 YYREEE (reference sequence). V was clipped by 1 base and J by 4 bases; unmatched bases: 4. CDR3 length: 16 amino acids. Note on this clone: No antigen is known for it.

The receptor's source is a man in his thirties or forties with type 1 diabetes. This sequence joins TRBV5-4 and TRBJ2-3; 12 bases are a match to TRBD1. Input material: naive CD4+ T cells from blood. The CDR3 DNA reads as TGTGCCAGCAGCTTGAAACGGGACAGGGGGCCAGATACGCAGTATTTT. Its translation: CASSLKRDRGPDTQYF.